Following are 6 T cell receptor beta chains from one sample sequenced in a study of blood T cell repertoires in COVID-19. Clones were read by immunoSEQ multiplex PCR, and TCRdb kept only the in-frame ones, dropping some. The sample lists around 140,000 clones, about 86% occurring once. The sequencing sample was made of peripheral blood. These receptors were taken from a woman aged 60-75 years with acute or convalescent COVID-19.

The chain has TRBV29-1 and TRBJ1-2; TRBD1 aligns across 9 bases. CDR1 and CDR2 (germline): SQVTM, ANQGSEA. Losses at the gene ends were 1 base for V and 1 base for J; bases not matched to a gene: 7. The CDR3 consists of 16 residues. CDR3 sequence (DNA): TGCAGCGTTGAAGGGGGACAGGGATCGGGTAACTATGGCTACACCTTC. Its translation: CSVEGGQGSGNYGYTF.

This clone appeared once. This sequence joins TRBV25-1 and TRBJ2-2, with a weak D call TRBD1 (5 bases). This CDR3 is 16 amino acids long. Between the trimmed V and J ends, which lost 3 bases and 2 bases, there was a span of 13 bases. Germline V CDR1 and CDR2: MGHDK, SYGVNS. The CDR3: CASSESDTLNTGELFF. The CDR3 region has the DNA TGTGCCAGCAGTGAGTCGGACACCCTCAACACCGGGGAGCTGTTTTTT.

This clone was observed a few times. The chain recombines TRBV6-5 with TRBJ1-2; D might be TRBD1 (5 bases). Deletions cut 7 bases from V and 5 bases from J, with 17 bases between. This CDR3 has 14 amino acids. The V gene's germline CDR1 is MNHEY and CDR2 SVGAGI. CDR3 bases: TGTGCCAGCACAACAGGCCCGACCACATATGGCTACACCTTC. This translates into CASTTGPTTYGYTF.

This sequence joins TRBV3-1 (or the pseudogene TRBV3-2) and TRBJ1-1; 9 nucleotides line up with TRBD1. Germline V gives CDR1 LGHDT, CDR2 YNNKEL (reference sequence). CDR3 length equals 16 residues. V lost 4 bases, J lost 4 bases, and 10 bases stayed unmatched. The CDR3 DNA reads as TGTGCCAGCAGCCGAAATCACCAGGACAGGGGCACTGAAGCTTTCTTT. Translated, it gives CASSRNHQDRGTEAFF.

V gene TRBV30 combines with J gene TRBJ1-5; D is unclear. The CDR3 has 13 amino acids. CDR1 is GTSNPN and CDR2 is SVGIG in the germline V gene (reference sequence). V was pared by 2 bases and J by 7 bases, with 12 bases between. The CDR3 DNA follows: TGTGCCTGGAGTCGGGAGGGAGGGCAGCCCCAGCATTTT. It specifies CAWSREGGQPQHF.

The chain has TRBV24-1 and TRBJ1-1, with 8 positions matching TRBD1. With V trimmed by 7 bases and J by 2 bases, 2 bases remained unmatched. Germline lookup yields CDR1 KGHDR and CDR2 SFDVKD. The CDR3 totals 13 residues. CDR3 in DNA: TGTGCCACCAGGGACAGGGCAAACACTGAAGCTTTCTTT. This gives the protein CATRDRANTEAFF.